Listed below are T cell receptor beta chains from one sample, sequenced in a study of prognosis after radiotherapy for stage I lung cancer. TCRdb independently ran MiXCR on the multiplex PCR reads; one entry per CDR3 protein. The table records more than 20,000 distinct CDR3 sequences, roughly 41% of them present only once. The sample in question was PBMCs, obtained before or after stereotactic body radiation therapy (not recorded which). The receptors shown here come from a donor over 45 with non-small cell lung cancer. Each CDR3 is given with its conserved first and last residue. The D gene is left open where the match is weak. Size values are once, few and many counts, or a class for expanded clones, and some rows have none.

TRBV7-2	18	TRBD2	.	TRBJ2-3	TGTGCCAGCAGCCTACTAGCGGGAGGGTTGGGCCGGACAGATACGCAGTATTTT	CASSLLAGGLGRTDTQYF
TRBV6-1	15	.	many	TRBJ1-2	TGTGCCAGCAGTGATGAACGCGCGGGTAACTATGGCTACACCTTC	CASSDERAGNYGYTF
TRBV18	18	.	.	TRBJ2-1	TGTGCCAGCTCACCGGGGGCTAGCCTGAAATCCTCCTACAATGAGCAGTTCTTC	CASSPGASLKSSYNEQFF
TRBV11-3	15	TRBD2	many	TRBJ2-5	TGTGCCAGCAGCAATACCGGGACTAGCTATGAGACCCAGTACTTC	CASSNTGTSYETQYF
TRBV2	12	.	.	TRBJ2-7	TGTGCCAGCAGGGAGTACTGCTACGAGCAGTACTTC	CASREYCYEQYF
TRBV7-3	13	.	many	TRBJ2-1	TGTGCCAGCAGCTTAGGGGGTATAGGTGAGCAGTTCTTC	CASSLGGIGEQFF
TRBV12-3/TRBV12-4	14	.	many	TRBJ2-4	TGTGCCAGCAGGGGCAGGGCCACCGGAAACATTCAGTACTTC	CASRGRATGNIQYF
TRBV9	16	.	many	TRBJ2-2	TGTGCCAGCAGCCGGACCTACCATTCCAACACCGGGGAGCTGTTTTTT	CASSRTYHSNTGELFF
TRBV9	14	.	many	TRBJ2-3	TGTGCCAGCAGCGTAGCCGGGAAGGTAGATACGCAGTATTTT	CASSVAGKVDTQYF
TRBV5-1	15	.	.	TRBJ2-7	TGCGCCAGCAGCTTGGAGGCACGAGGGGCGTCCGAGCAGTACTTC	CASSLEARGASEQYF
TRBV25-1	12	.	.	TRBJ2-7	TGTGCCAGCAGAGAAGGGCCCTACGAGCAGTACTTC	CASREGPYEQYF
TRBV6-2/TRBV6-3	13	.	medium-sized	TRBJ2-7	TGTGCCAGCAGTTACTCCAGGGGACAAGAGCAGTACTTC	CASSYSRGQEQYF